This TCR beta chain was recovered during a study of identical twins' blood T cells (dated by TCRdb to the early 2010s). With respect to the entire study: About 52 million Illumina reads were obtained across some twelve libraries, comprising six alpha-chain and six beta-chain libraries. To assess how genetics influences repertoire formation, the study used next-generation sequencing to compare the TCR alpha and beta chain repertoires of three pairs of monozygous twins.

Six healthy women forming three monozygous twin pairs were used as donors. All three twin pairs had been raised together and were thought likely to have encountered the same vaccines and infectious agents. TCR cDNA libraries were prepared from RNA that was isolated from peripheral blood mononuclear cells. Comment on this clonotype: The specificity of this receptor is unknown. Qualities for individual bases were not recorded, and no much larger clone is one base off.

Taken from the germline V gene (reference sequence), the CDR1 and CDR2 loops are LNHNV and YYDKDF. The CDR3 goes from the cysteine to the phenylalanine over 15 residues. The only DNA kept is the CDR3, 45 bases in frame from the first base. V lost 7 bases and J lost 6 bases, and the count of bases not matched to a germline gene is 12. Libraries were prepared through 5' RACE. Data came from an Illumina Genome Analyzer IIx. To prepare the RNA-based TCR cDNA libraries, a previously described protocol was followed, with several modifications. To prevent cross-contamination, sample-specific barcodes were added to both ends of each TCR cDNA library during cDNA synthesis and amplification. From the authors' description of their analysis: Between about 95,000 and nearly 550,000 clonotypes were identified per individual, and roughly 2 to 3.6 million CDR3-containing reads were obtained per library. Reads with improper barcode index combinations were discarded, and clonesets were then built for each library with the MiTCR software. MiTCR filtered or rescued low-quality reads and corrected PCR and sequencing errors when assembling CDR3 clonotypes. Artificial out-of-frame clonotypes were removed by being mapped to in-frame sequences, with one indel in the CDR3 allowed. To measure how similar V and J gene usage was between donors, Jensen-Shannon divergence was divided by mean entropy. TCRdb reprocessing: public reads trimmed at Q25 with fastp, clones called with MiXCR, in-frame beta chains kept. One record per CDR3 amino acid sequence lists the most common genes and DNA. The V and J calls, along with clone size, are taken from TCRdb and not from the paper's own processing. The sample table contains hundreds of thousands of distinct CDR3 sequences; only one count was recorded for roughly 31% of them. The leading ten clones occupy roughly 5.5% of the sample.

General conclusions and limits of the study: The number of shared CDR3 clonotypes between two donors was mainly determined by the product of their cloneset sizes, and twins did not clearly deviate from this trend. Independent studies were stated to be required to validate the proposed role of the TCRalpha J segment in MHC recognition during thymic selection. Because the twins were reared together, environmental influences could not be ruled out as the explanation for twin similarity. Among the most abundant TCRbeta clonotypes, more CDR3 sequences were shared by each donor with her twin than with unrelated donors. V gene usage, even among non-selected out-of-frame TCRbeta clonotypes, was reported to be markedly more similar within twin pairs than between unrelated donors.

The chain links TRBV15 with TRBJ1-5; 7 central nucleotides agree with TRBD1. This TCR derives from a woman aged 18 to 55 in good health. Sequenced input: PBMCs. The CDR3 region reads CATNGGQYLVQPQHF. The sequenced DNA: TGTGCCACCAATGGGGGACAGTACTTAGTTCAGCCCCAGCATTTT.